A selection of T cell receptor beta chains follows, all from one sample in a study of blood T cell repertoires in COVID-19. The protocol was immunoSEQ multiplex PCR, while the TCRdb copy is restricted to in-frame clones and leaves out a portion. The top ten clones hold nearly 6.5% of a sample with more than 300,000 clones, roughly nine tenths of them seen once. Sample: peripheral blood. The receptors come from a man aged 18 to 35 who had recovered from COVID-19. The CDR3 runs from the conserved cysteine through the conserved F or W. D genes are given only for firm matches. Rows may omit the clone size; those that give it use once, few, many or a size class.

v_call,clone_size,j_call,d_call,cdr3_aa,cdr3_nt
TRBV2,.,TRBJ2-2,.,CASRKAQGGTGELFF,TGTGCCAGCAGAAAAGCCCAGGGGGGTACCGGGGAGCTGTTTTTT
TRBV19,.,TRBJ2-3,TRBD2,CASSQRGRTDTQYF,TGTGCCAGTAGTCAGCGGGGGAGGACAGATACGCAGTATTTT
TRBV5-4,few,TRBJ2-7,TRBD1,CASSHWTGGVRNEQYF,TGTGCCAGCAGTCATTGGACAGGGGGGGTGAGAAACGAGCAGTACTTC
TRBV5-1,.,TRBJ2-7,TRBD2,CASSLEPSGYEQYF,TGCGCCAGCAGCTTGGAACCTAGCGGATACGAGCAGTACTTC
TRBV28,once,TRBJ1-4,.,CASSLTGKLFF,TGTGCCAGCAGTTTAACTGGAAAACTGTTTTTT
TRBV15,.,TRBJ2-1,TRBD2,CATSRAGLAPNEQFF,TGTGCCACCAGCAGAGCCGGACTAGCCCCCAATGAGCAGTTCTTC
TRBV15,.,TRBJ1-2,.,CATSRGGGGKLYGYTF,TGTGCCACCAGCAGAGGCGGGGGGGGGAAACTCTATGGCTACACCTTC
TRBV6-5,.,TRBJ2-7,TRBD1,CASSSDRGLGEQYF,TGTGCCAGCAGTTCGGACAGGGGGCTAGGCGAGCAGTACTTC
TRBV9,.,TRBJ2-2,TRBD2,CASSGRGGENTGELFF,TGTGCCAGCAGCGGCCGCGGGGGGGAGAACACCGGGGAGCTGTTTTTT
TRBV14,.,TRBJ1-2,.,CASSQEGSWYGYTF,TGTGCCAGCAGCCAAGAGGGCAGCTGGTATGGCTACACCTTC
TRBV6-5,.,TRBJ2-5,.,CASGVAVFYF,TGTGCCAGCGGGGTAGCGGTGTTCTACTTC
TRBV10-1,.,TRBJ2-7,.,CASSESGGGREQYF,TGCGCCAGCAGTGAGTCCGGGGGTGGCCGCGAGCAGTACTTC
TRBV7-2,.,TRBJ1-3,.,CASSSTGSGNTIYF,TGTGCCAGCAGTTCTACAGGGTCCGGAAACACCATATATTTT
TRBV19,.,TRBJ1-1,.,CASSTTGTGTEAFF,TGTGCCAGTAGTACCACAGGGACCGGCACTGAAGCTTTCTTT
TRBV4-3,few,TRBJ1-1,TRBD1,CASSQDGTGSKIPEAFF,TGCGCCAGCAGCCAAGATGGGACAGGTAGTAAGATCCCTGAAGCTTTCTTT
TRBV19,.,TRBJ2-2,.,CASRKALQGPTGELFF,TGTGCCAGTAGAAAAGCCCTCCAGGGTCCCACCGGGGAGCTGTTTTTT
TRBV30,.,TRBJ2-7,.,CATDLGLDEQYF,TGTGCCACCGACTTAGGTTTGGACGAGCAGTACTTC
TRBV12-5,.,TRBJ1-1,.,CASGLDSGTEAFF,TGTGCTAGTGGTTTGGATTCCGGCACTGAAGCTTTCTTT